This T cell receptor (beta chain) originates from a study of cytomegalovirus exposure and HLA in healthy donors. The overall study: Earlier work reported about 110 million unique TCR beta sequences from 180 million or so T cells.

The study ran its PCR with 60 Vbeta and 13 Jbeta primers. Libraries were prepared by immunoSEQ multiplex PCR; TCRdb keeps only in-frame clonotypes and omits some of them. This table lists 200,000 to 250,000 clones. Donors showed nominal health when sampled, although they likely had unrecorded immune exposures. The V end was cut by 3 bases, the J end by 2 bases, with 16 bases between. CDR3 size: 17 residues. The germline gives CDR1 WNHNN, CDR2 SYGVQD (reference sequence). This chain links TRBV10-1 with TRBJ2-2; D is possibly TRBD1 (6 bases). The material sequenced was PBMCs. The TCR was taken from a girl aged 2 to 9 in good health and CMV-seropositive. CDR3 region: CASSDPSGTKNTGELFF. CDR3 nucleotides: TGCGCCAGCAGTGACCCCTCCGGGACAAAAAACACCGGGGAGCTGTTTTTT.